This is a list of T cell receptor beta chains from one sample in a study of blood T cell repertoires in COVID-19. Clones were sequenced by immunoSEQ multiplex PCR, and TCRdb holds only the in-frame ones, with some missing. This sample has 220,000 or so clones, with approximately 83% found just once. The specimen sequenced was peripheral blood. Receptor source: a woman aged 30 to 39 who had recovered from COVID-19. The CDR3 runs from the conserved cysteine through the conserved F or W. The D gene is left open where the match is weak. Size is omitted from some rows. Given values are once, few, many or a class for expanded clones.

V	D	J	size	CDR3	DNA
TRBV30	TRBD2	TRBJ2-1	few	CAWSSGLGANEQFF	TGTGCCTGGTCCTCGGGACTAGGGGCGAATGAGCAGTTCTTC
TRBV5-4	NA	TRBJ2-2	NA	CASSSTGSSGTGELFF	TGTGCCAGCAGCTCAACAGGGTCGAGTGGCACCGGGGAGCTGTTTTTT
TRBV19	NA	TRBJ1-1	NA	CASSIEQNTEAFF	TGTGCCAGTAGTATAGAACAGAACACTGAAGCTTTCTTT
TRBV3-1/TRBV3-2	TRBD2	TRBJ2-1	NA	CASSRLAGVYEQFF	TGTGCCAGCAGCCGGTTAGCGGGAGTGTATGAGCAGTTCTTC
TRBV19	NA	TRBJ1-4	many	CASSINQGFNEKLFF	TGTGCCAGTAGTATAAATCAGGGCTTTAATGAAAAACTGTTTTTT
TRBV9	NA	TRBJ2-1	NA	CASSVQTGNEQFF	TGTGCCAGCAGCGTGCAAACGGGGAATGAGCAGTTCTTC
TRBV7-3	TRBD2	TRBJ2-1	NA	CASSLRGGSSYNEQFF	TGTGCCAGCAGCTTAAGGGGCGGGAGCTCCTACAATGAGCAGTTCTTC
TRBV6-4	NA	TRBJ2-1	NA	CAKGGENEQFF	TGTGCCAAAGGGGGGGAGAATGAGCAGTTCTTC
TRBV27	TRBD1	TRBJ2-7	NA	CASSRDRYSYEQYF	TGTGCCAGCAGCCGGGACAGGTATTCCTACGAGCAGTACTTC
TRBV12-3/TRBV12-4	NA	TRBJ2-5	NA	CASRKGWTQYF	TGTGCCAGCCGTAAGGGGTGGACCCAGTACTTC
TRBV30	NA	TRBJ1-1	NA	CAWSVYGTEAFF	TGTGCCTGGAGTGTTTACGGCACTGAAGCTTTCTTT
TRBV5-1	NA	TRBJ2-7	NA	CASSFVSHEQYF	TGCGCCAGCAGCTTCGTATCCCACGAGCAGTACTTC
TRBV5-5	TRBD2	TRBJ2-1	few	CASSWRGGYNEQFF	TGTGCCAGCAGCTGGCGGGGGGGCTACAATGAGCAGTTCTTC
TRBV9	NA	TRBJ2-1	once	CASSALSEVEQFF	TGTGCCAGCAGCGCACTATCGGAGGTAGAGCAGTTCTTC
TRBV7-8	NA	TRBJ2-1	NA	CASSLASPEGNEQFF	TGTGCCAGCAGCTTAGCCAGCCCCGAGGGCAATGAGCAGTTCTTC
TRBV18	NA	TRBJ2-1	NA	CASSRERENEQFF	TGTGCCAGCTCTCGGGAAAGGGAGAATGAGCAGTTCTTC
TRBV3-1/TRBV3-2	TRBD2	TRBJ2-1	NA	CASSQGTSVYNEQFF	TGTGCCAGCAGCCAGGGGACTAGCGTTTACAATGAGCAGTTCTTC
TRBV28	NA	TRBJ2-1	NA	CASFTESSYNEQFF	TGTGCCAGCTTTACAGAGAGCTCCTACAATGAGCAGTTCTTC
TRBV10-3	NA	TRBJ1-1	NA	CAIQGEENTEAFF	TGTGCCATCCAAGGTGAGGAGAACACTGAAGCTTTCTTT
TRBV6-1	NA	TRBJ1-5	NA	CASSDNSNQPQHF	TGTGCCAGCAGTGACAATAGCAATCAGCCCCAGCATTTT
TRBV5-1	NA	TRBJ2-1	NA	CASINGTEPYNEQFF	TGCGCCAGCATAAACGGGACTGAGCCCTACAATGAGCAGTTCTTC
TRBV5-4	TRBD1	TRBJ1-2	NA	CASSLGGQLYGYTF	TGTGCCAGCAGCTTGGGGGGACAGCTCTATGGCTACACCTTC
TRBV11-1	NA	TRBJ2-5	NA	CASSLAGLAANQETQYF	TGTGCCAGCAGCTTAGCCGGGCTAGCAGCGAATCAAGAGACCCAGTACTTC
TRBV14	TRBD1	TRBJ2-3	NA	CASSRTGSGDTQYF	TGTGCCAGCAGTCGGACAGGAAGTGGAGATACGCAGTATTTT
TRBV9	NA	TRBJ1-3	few	CASSVDGGAGNTIYF	TGTGCCAGCAGCGTAGATGGAGGGGCTGGAAACACCATATATTTT
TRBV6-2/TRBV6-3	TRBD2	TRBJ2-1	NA	CASSRLAGSNEQFF	TGTGCCAGCAGTAGACTAGCGGGCTCCAATGAGCAGTTCTTC
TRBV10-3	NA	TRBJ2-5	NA	CAISDSTRSETQYF	TGTGCCATCAGTGACTCGACTAGATCGGAGACCCAGTACTTC
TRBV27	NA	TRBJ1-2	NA	CASSIRPGVYGYTF	TGTGCCAGCAGCATAAGACCAGGGGTCTATGGCTACACCTTC
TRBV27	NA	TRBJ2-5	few	CASSLRTTEETQYF	TGTGCCAGCAGTTTAAGAACTACGGAAGAGACCCAGTACTTC